A single sample gave rise to the 23 T cell receptor beta chains below, sequenced in a study of spatial heterogeneity in lung cancer. The sample's time point: sample taken at primary tumor resection. TCRdb itself ran the 5' RACE reads through MiXCR, one entry per CDR3 protein. The sample yields some 80,000 distinct CDR3 sequences, 7% to 9% seen once. This sample comprised PBMCs, obtained at surgery. The receptors were gathered from a male donor with early-stage non-small cell lung cancer.

The chain joins TRBV6-2 or TRBV6-3 to TRBJ2-3, with D possibly being TRBD2 (6 bases). This CDR3 has 14 amino acids. Trimming pared 8 bases from V and 3 bases from J, leaving 15 bases between. Germline V gene data show CDR1 as MNHEY and CDR2 as SVGEGT. The CDR3 DNA reads as TGTGCCAGCGGCACGGGAGTATTGACAGATACGCAGTATTTT. The encoded protein is CASGTGVLTDTQYF.

This clonotype occurred a few times. The V and J genes are TRBV19 and TRBJ1-5; no firm D call. The CDR3 runs 15 residues. The germline gives CDR1 LNHDA, CDR2 SQIVND (reference sequence). V was cut by 1 base and J by 5 bases, with 12 bases left in between. CDR3 DNA sequence: TGTGCCAGTAGTATAGCGGCGGCGGTAGATCAGCCCCAGCATTTT. It codes for CASSIAAAVDQPQHF.

This clonotype was counted many times. The genes are TRBV5-8 and TRBJ2-7; maybe TRBD1 (6 bases). The CDR3 covers 13 residues. In germline, CDR1 is SGHTS, CDR2 YDEGEE. V was shortened by 3 bases and J by 5 bases, with 12 bases between the two germline ends. The CDR3 reads CASSSGTPDEQYF. Here the CDR3 DNA reads TGTGCCAGCAGCTCCGGGACACCCGACGAGCAGTACTTC.

This clonotype has more than one count but fewer than ten. The chain carries TRBV3-1 and TRBJ2-1; D possibly corresponds to TRBD1 (8 bases). Germline lookup yields CDR1 LGHDT and CDR2 YNNKEL (reference sequence). V was pared by 4 bases and J by 0 bases, with 19 bases between. There are 18 residues in the CDR3. CDR3 nucleotide sequence: TGTGCCAGCAGCCCAGGAGGAGCGGGACAGGTCTCCTACAATGAGCAGTTCTTC. This gives the protein CASSPGGAGQVSYNEQFF.

Note on this clonotype: Given a much more abundant clone one base away, this may be a read error. The chain has TRBV12-3 or TRBV12-4 and TRBJ2-3; D remains unclear. V lost 3 bases to trimming and J lost 4 bases, with 11 bases between them. This CDR3 has 14 amino acids. The CDR3 region is CASSFPADADTQYF. CDR3 in DNA: TGTGCCAGCAGTTTCCCCGCGGATGCAGATACGCAGTATTTT.

In this sample, this clonotype turned up a few times. V and J are TRBV12-3 or TRBV12-4 and TRBJ1-4, with D hard to call. V lost 6 bases and J lost 3, with 8 bases in between. This CDR3 is built from 13 residues. The CDR3 loop reads CASSPSANEKLFF. The CDR3 DNA follows: TGTGCCAGCAGCCCCTCGGCTAATGAAAAACTGTTTTTT.

This clonotype was observed many times. This chain uses TRBV29-1 with TRBJ1-2; possible D gene TRBD1, 5 bases. V was pared by 7 bases and J by 4 bases, with 16 bases between. There are 13 residues in the CDR3. Germline loops: CDR1 SQVTM, CDR2 ANQGSEA. The CDR3 DNA reads as TGCAGCGCCGTGGGGGGGAGGATCTATGGCTACACCTTC. Translating gives CSAVGGRIYGYTF.

This clonotype has ten or more counts. The rearrangement uses TRBV18 and TRBJ2-1, with a weak D call TRBD1 (6 bases). This CDR3 contains 12 residues. The V gene lost 3 bases and the J gene lost 7 bases, with 7 bases spanning the gap. The germline V gene has CDR1 KGHSH and CDR2 LQKENI. The CDR3 protein is CASSPQGNEQFF. CDR3 nucleotide sequence: TGTGCCAGCTCACCCCAGGGGAATGAGCAGTTCTTC.

This clonotype occurred many times. The chain combines TRBV4-1 with TRBJ2-1; D unclear. V was pared by 0 bases and J by 5 bases, with 14 bases between. The CDR3 has 16 amino acids. Germline V gene data show CDR1 as MGHRA and CDR2 as YSYEKL. For the CDR3, the DNA is TGCGCCAGCAGCCAAGATAAGGAAGCAGGTCACAATGAGCAGTTCTTC. Its translation is CASSQDKEAGHNEQFF.

At least ten counts were recorded for this clonotype. This chain uses TRBV7-2 with TRBJ2-7; D call uncertain. CDR3 length: 15 residues. Between the trimmed V and J ends, which lost 5 bases and 2 bases, there was a span of 16 bases. CDR1 is SGHTA, CDR2 FQGNSA, per germline. This CDR3 is CASSHRWNRPYEQYF. CDR3 DNA sequence: TGTGCCAGCAGCCACCGGTGGAATAGACCCTACGAGCAGTACTTC.

V is TRBV4-1 and J is TRBJ1-1; the D is unclear. There are 15 residues in the CDR3. The germline V and J ends were trimmed by 0 bases and 1 base, with 9 bases remaining between them. CDR1 MGHRA and CDR2 YSYEKL come from the germline V gene. The chain's CDR3 is CASSQEIRKNTEAFF. The CDR3 DNA reads as TGCGCCAGCAGCCAAGAGATACGGAAGAACACTGAAGCTTTCTTT.

This chain links TRBV11-2 with TRBJ2-3; 7 bases line up with TRBD2. The trim removed 0 bases at V and 1 base at J, leaving 1 base unmatched. The CDR3 covers 15 residues. Germline CDR1 is SGHAT and CDR2 is FQNNGV. Written as DNA, the CDR3 is TGTGCCAGCAGCTTAGATCGGGAGGGCACAGATACGCAGTATTTT. Protein product: CASSLDREGTDTQYF.

The table lists this clonotype with a count of one. This chain links TRBV30 with TRBJ1-1; the D is unclear. The germline V gene has CDR1 GTSNPN and CDR2 SVGIG (reference sequence). There are 14 residues in the CDR3. V dropped 0 bases and J dropped 6 bases, with 14 bases sitting between them. DNA for the CDR3: TGTGCCTGGAGTGTTGGGGTAATGGAGGCTGAAGCTTTCTTT. Its translation: CAWSVGVMEAEAFF.

The chain carries TRBV11-3 and TRBJ2-1; weak D call: TRBD2 (6 bases). Germline-derived CDR1 and CDR2 are SGHNT and YENEEA. The CDR3 extends over 15 amino acids. The germline V and J ends were trimmed by 4 bases and 3 bases, with 13 bases remaining between them. The CDR3, as DNA: TGTGCCAGCAGCTCTAGACTAGGAATCTACAATGAGCAGTTCTTC. Amino acids: CASSSRLGIYNEQFF.

This clonotype was observed many times. This rearrangement joins TRBV4-1 to TRBJ2-3; 13 bases align to TRBD2. The CDR3 is 15 amino acids. V lost 4 bases, J lost 5 bases, and 3 bases stayed unmatched. Looked up from germline, CDR1 is MGHRA and CDR2 is YSYEKL. CDR3 sequence reads: CASSPLAGGLDTQYF. CDR3 nucleotides: TGCGCCAGCAGCCCACTAGCGGGAGGGCTAGATACGCAGTATTTT.

The chain employs TRBV19 and TRBJ2-1, with 8 bases fitting TRBD2. Germline V gene data show CDR1 as LNHDA and CDR2 as SQIVND (reference sequence). This CDR3 has 16 residues. The V gene end was trimmed by 1 base and the J gene end by 2 bases; junction bases not matched to a gene: 4. This CDR3 is CASSIGVSGAYNEQFF. The CDR3 DNA sequence: TGTGCCAGTAGTATAGGGGTTAGCGGGGCCTACAATGAGCAGTTCTTC. The full variable domain, completed using reference TRBV19 and TRBJ2-1, is DGGITQSPKYLFRKEGQNVTLSCEQNLNHDAMYWYRQDPGQGLRLIYYSQIVNDFQKGDIAEGYSVSREKKESFPLTVTSAQKNPTAFYLCASSIGVSGAYNEQFFGPGTRLTVL.

This clonotype was seen only once. V gene TRBV12-3 or TRBV12-4 combines with J gene TRBJ2-7; D may match TRBD1 or TRBD2 (5 bases each). The ends were cut back, 5 bases at V and 0 bases at J, with 11 bases in the middle. This CDR3 contains 14 residues. The CDR3 reads CASSPGRYSYEQYF. In nucleotides, the CDR3 is TGTGCCAGCAGTCCGGGACGGTACTCCTACGAGCAGTACTTC.

This clonotype was counted at least ten times. The chain couples TRBV11-1 to TRBJ1-4; the D is unclear. The V gene lost 2 bases and the J gene lost 0 bases, with 10 bases spanning the gap. This CDR3 spans 16 amino acids. Germline V gene data show CDR1 as SGHAT and CDR2 as FQDESV (reference sequence). CDR3 DNA sequence: TGTGCCAGCAGCTTAAAGCGAGATGCAACTAATGAAAAACTGTTTTTT. This encodes CASSLKRDATNEKLFF.

This chain connects TRBV3-1 to TRBJ2-7, with 9 nucleotides matching TRBD2. CDR1 is LGHDT, CDR2 YNNKEL, per germline (reference sequence). With 0 bases clipped from V and 3 bases from J, the junction kept 12 bases outside the gene matches. The CDR3 sequence is 18 residues long. As DNA, the CDR3 is TGTGCCAGCAGCCAAGATCCCGAGAGCGGGAGGCCTGACTACGAGCAGTACTTC. This sequence encodes CASSQDPESGRPDYEQYF.

The table lists this clonotype with many counts. The rearrangement uses TRBV11-2 and TRBJ2-2; no definite D call. Deletions cut 2 bases from V and 4 bases from J, with 8 bases between. This CDR3 has 14 residues. Germline CDR1 reads SGHAT; CDR2 reads FQNNGV. The CDR3, as DNA: TGTGCCAGCAGCTTATTCCTAGTCACCGGGGAGCTGTTTTTT. This gives the protein CASSLFLVTGELFF.

The sample holds a few counts of this clonotype. The V call is TRBV27, the J call TRBJ2-2, with 12 nucleotides matching TRBD2. J lost 2 bases, V lost 5 bases, and 6 bases had no gene match. CDR3 length: 17 amino acids. The germline gives CDR1 MNHEY, CDR2 SMNVEV (reference sequence). The CDR3 nucleotides are TGTGCCAGCAGTCCAATGGGACTAGCGGGTAACACCGGGGAGCTGTTTTTT. Its protein product is CASSPMGLAGNTGELFF.

This clonotype occurred many times. The chain has TRBV29-1 and TRBJ2-1; 8 bases match TRBD2. CDR3 length: 13 residues. Looked up from germline, CDR1 is SQVTM and CDR2 is ANQGSEA. Trimming removed 7 bases from V and 9 bases from J; junction bases left unmatched: 11. CDR3 sequence: CSALISGRGEQFF. The CDR3 nucleotides are TGCAGCGCCCTAATCAGCGGGAGAGGTGAGCAGTTCTTC.

This clonotype was seen many times. The chain uses TRBV29-1 and TRBJ2-5, with D tentatively TRBD1 (5 bases). Germline CDR1 is SQVTM and CDR2 is ANQGSEA. The CDR3 has 12 residues. Between the trimmed V and J ends, which lost 4 bases and 4 bases, there was a span of 10 bases. The CDR3 bases are TGCAGCGTTGCGGCAGGGCGAGAGACCCAGTACTTC. It is translated as CSVAAGRETQYF. Using reference TRBV29-1 and TRBJ2-5 for the parts outside the CDR3, the full variable domain is SAVISQKPSRDICQRGTSLTIQCQVDSQVTMMFWYRQQPGQSLTLIATANQGSEATYESGFVIDKFPISRPNLTFSTLTVSNMSPEDSSIYLCSVAAGRETQYFGPGTRLLVL.